This T cell receptor (beta chain) was sequenced in a study of regulatory T cells in long-lasting Graves disease. Study-level information: Less than 3 months of antithyroid drugs had been taken by newly diagnosed Graves' patients.

The sample holds many counts of this clonotype. Antigen unknown. Time point specified: newly diagnosed GD, antithyroid drugs for less than 3 months. The TCR library was made from RNA that had been extracted from PBMCs in TRIzol. Study results and caveats: The sample size was small, and this may have reduced accuracy. Repertoires from persistent disease leaned toward TRBV28, TRBJ1-2 and TRBJ2-5. Persistent patients shared fewer than 3,500 public clonotypes among themselves. Newly diagnosed patients shared fewer, at some 970.

Trimming took off 7 bases at V and 0 bases at J, with 14 bases between the two ends. CDR1 is SGHAT, CDR2 FQNNGV, per germline. The CDR3 has 15 amino acids. According to the study, TCR beta libraries were built with iRepertoire HTBI primers and CDR3-region Arm-PCR. Via MiXCR, TCRdb re-called the multiplex PCR reads, giving one row per CDR3 protein. The sample records some 340,000 distinct CDR3 sequences, about an eighth being singletons. The same data also contributed to another study, on T cells in Graves' hyperthyroidism and ophthalmopathy.

The sequence came from a woman aged 18-35 years with Graves disease. Specimen: peripheral blood mononuclear cells (PBMCs), collected at new diagnosis, from a patient treated with antithyroid drugs. V is TRBV11-2 and J is TRBJ2-3; D is unresolved. In DNA form, the CDR3 reads TGTGCCAGCACCCGTAGGAATCCAAGCACAGATACGCAGTATTTT. Its translation is CASTRRNPSTDTQYF.